This is a list of T cell receptor beta chains from one sample in a study of tumor-infiltrating lymphocytes in localized non-small cell lung cancer. Profiled with immunoSEQ multiplex PCR; TCRdb holds only in-frame clones, not every one. This sample yields several thousand clones, of which about 80% are seen a single time; around 7% belongs to the top ten. The sequencing input was uninvolved lung tissue not adjacent to the tumor. The receptor source for this set is a human donor with non-small cell lung cancer. Both conserved end residues are part of each CDR3. The D gene is left open where the match is weak.

D: TRBD2; length: 15; J: TRBJ2-7; V: TRBV6-1; CDR3: CASSATSGRALEQYF; DNA: TGTGCCAGCAGTGCTACTAGCGGGAGGGCCCTCGAGCAGTACTTC
D: NA; length: 17; J: TRBJ2-3; V: TRBV10-3; CDR3: CAISDRSLGGSTDTQYF; DNA: TGTGCCATCAGTGACCGGTCGTTAGGGGGAAGCACAGATACGCAGTATTTT
D: TRBD2; length: 19; J: TRBJ2-1; V: TRBV10-3; CDR3: CAITLGLAGAPGAHNEQFF; DNA: TGTGCCATCACCCTCGGACTAGCGGGGGCCCCCGGGGCCCACAATGAGCAGTTCTTC
D: TRBD2; length: 16; J: TRBJ2-7; V: TRBV27; CDR3: CASSLRLAGDNYEQYF; DNA: TGTGCCAGCAGTTTACGGCTAGCGGGGGACAACTACGAGCAGTACTTC
D: TRBD2; length: 15; J: TRBJ2-5; V: TRBV30; CDR3: CAWSRASGGGKTQYF; DNA: TGTGCCTGGAGTAGGGCTAGCGGGGGCGGAAAGACCCAGTACTTC
D: NA; length: 13; J: TRBJ2-7; V: TRBV10-3; CDR3: CATTGQLSYEQYF; DNA: TGTGCCACAACAGGACAGTTAAGCTACGAGCAGTACTTC
D: NA; length: 12; J: TRBJ1-1; V: TRBV29-1; CDR3: CSARDGDTEAFF; DNA: TGCAGCGCCCGGGACGGTGACACTGAAGCTTTCTTT
D: NA; length: 16; J: TRBJ2-5; V: TRBV7-6; CDR3: CASTDPAPGTRETQYF; DNA: TGTGCCAGCACTGACCCCGCCCCCGGGACTCGAGAGACCCAGTACTTC
D: NA; length: 14; J: TRBJ2-1; V: TRBV28; CDR3: CASRALGQYNEQFF; DNA: TGTGCCAGCAGGGCACTAGGACAATACAATGAGCAGTTCTTC
D: NA; length: 17; J: TRBJ1-1; V: TRBV9; CDR3: CASSVAADLISNTEAFF; DNA: TGTGCCAGCAGCGTAGCAGCGGACCTGATTTCGAACACTGAAGCTTTCTTT
D: TRBD1; length: 14; J: TRBJ2-7; V: TRBV7-2; CDR3: CASGPGQWPRGQYF; DNA: TGTGCCTCCGGGCCGGGACAGTGGCCAAGGGGGCAGTACTTC
D: TRBD1; length: 18; J: TRBJ2-1; V: TRBV9; CDR3: CASSLSSGTVGPYNEQFF; DNA: TGTGCCAGCAGCTTGTCATCGGGGACAGTCGGACCTTACAATGAGCAGTTCTTC
D: NA; length: 11; J: TRBJ2-5; V: TRBV30; CDR3: CAWSVGATQYF; DNA: TGTGCCTGGAGTGTGGGTGCGACCCAGTACTTC